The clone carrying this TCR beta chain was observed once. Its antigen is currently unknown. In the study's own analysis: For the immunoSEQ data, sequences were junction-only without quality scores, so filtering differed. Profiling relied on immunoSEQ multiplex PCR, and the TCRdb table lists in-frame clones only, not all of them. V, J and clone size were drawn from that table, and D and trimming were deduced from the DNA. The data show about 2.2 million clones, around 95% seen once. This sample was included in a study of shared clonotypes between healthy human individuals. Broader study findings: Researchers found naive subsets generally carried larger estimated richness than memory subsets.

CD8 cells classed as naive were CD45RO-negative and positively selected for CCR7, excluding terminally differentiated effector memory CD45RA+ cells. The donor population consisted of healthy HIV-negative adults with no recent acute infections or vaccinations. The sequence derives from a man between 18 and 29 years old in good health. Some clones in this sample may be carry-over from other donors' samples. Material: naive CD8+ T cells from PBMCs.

Here the CDR3 reads CAISEDREETQYF. CDR3 coding DNA: TGTGCCATCAGTGAAGACAGGGAAGAGACCCAGTACTTC. The V gene is TRBV10-3, the J gene TRBJ2-5, with TRBD1 identical over 7 bases. Germline lookup yields CDR1 ENHRY and CDR2 SYGVKD. The trim removed 3 bases at V and 3 bases at J, leaving 1 base unmatched. This CDR3 is built from 13 residues.